The 5 T cell receptor beta chains below all came from one sample that was sequenced in a study of Ad26.COV2.S vaccination and SARS-CoV-2 variants. Using immunoSEQ multiplex PCR, the repertoire was profiled, and TCRdb retains in-frame clones only, with some absent. The data hold about 350,000 clones, with less than 90% observed a single time. This sample's treatment: some 19 received Ad26.COV2.S at low or high dose, single or two shots; about five received placebo; per-sample allocation not given. All samples were drawn on day 63, counting from the first vaccine or placebo injection. The sequenced sample was peripheral blood, obtained in a trial of Ad26.COV2.S vaccine versus placebo. The receptors were sampled from a person aged 18-65 years who received the Ad26.COV2.S COVID-19 vaccine or a placebo.

The chain uses TRBV4-3 and TRBJ1-5; possible D gene TRBD1, 5 bases. Germline lookup yields CDR1 LGHNA and CDR2 YSLEER. The CDR3 runs 19 residues. The ends were cut back, 4 bases at V and 0 bases at J, with 22 bases in the middle. This CDR3 is CASSLSGRRVEYSNQPQHF. CDR3 in DNA: TGCGCCAGCAGCCTCTCGGGGCGGCGGGTAGAGTATAGCAATCAGCCCCAGCATTTT.

The J gene is TRBJ2-1, the V gene TRBV27; D is unclear. V was trimmed by 2 bases and J by 9 bases, leaving 5 bases between them. The CDR3 consists of 11 residues. Germline V gives CDR1 MNHEY, CDR2 SMNVEV (reference sequence). The CDR3 protein is CASSLRSEQFF. The CDR3 DNA reads TGTGCCAGCAGTTTAAGGAGTGAGCAGTTCTTC.

V is TRBV3-1 (or the pseudogene TRBV3-2) and J is TRBJ1-3, with 8 bases fitting TRBD1. The CDR3 spans 16 residues. Germline V gene sequence: CDR1 LGHDT, CDR2 YNNKEL (reference sequence). Losses at the gene ends were 8 bases for V and 0 bases for J; bases not matched to a gene: 9. The CDR3 DNA is TGTGCCAGCGCCAGGACAGGGATCGTCTCTGGAAACACCATATATTTT. This sequence encodes CASARTGIVSGNTIYF.

The rearrangement joins TRBV6-5 to TRBJ1-6, with D unclear. V dropped 4 bases and J dropped 7 bases, with 17 bases sitting between them. Germline assignment: CDR1 MNHEY and CDR2 SVGAGI. The CDR3 loop spans 16 amino acids. The DNA of the CDR3 is TGTGCCAGCAGTTCTGTACAGCTCCTACTCAATTCACCCCTCCACTTT. Protein sequence: CASSSVQLLLNSPLHF.

The CDR3 DNA reads TGTGCCAGCAGCTTAAGTAGGGGAACCTACGAGCAGTACTTC. Translation gives CASSLSRGTYEQYF. The chain combines TRBV7-6 with TRBJ2-7; D is possibly TRBD1 (5 bases). Trimming removed 2 bases from V and 2 bases from J, with 10 bases in between. The V gene's germline CDR1 is SGHVS and CDR2 FNYEAQ. The CDR3 sequence is 14 residues long.